This TCR beta chain was sequenced during a study of blood T cell repertoires in COVID-19. About the study: T cells, B-cell-depleted T cells, or PBMCs provided the cDNA or gDNA that served as material.

Concerning this clone itself: Within the sample, other DNA sequences also encode this same CDR3.

Study processing details: For nucleated cells, counts were estimated from reference gene primer amplification. Assay: immunoSEQ multiplex PCR; the TCRdb copy retains only in-frame clones and omits some. V and J calls plus clone size are reproduced from that table; the DNA served to infer D and trimming. This sample has fewer than 110,000 clones, with approximately 90% found just once. The germline CDR1 and CDR2 sequences are MDHEN and SYDVKM. The CDR3 has 13 residues. Germline trimming cut 6 bases from V and 7 bases from J; bases unmatched to any gene: 6. Sample: peripheral blood. The chain links TRBV28 to TRBJ1-5; the match to TRBD1 covers 7 bases. This receptor was taken from a middle-aged man in a cohort sampled during active COVID-19. This CDR3 reads CASSDRARQPQHF. For the CDR3, the DNA is TGTGCCAGCAGCGACAGGGCTCGGCAGCCCCAGCATTTT. Combining the CDR3 with reference TRBV28 and TRBJ1-5 gives the whole variable domain DVKVTQSSRYLVKRTGEKVFLECVQDMDHENMFWYRQDPGLGLRLIYFSYDVKMKEKGDIPEGYSVSREKKERFSLILESASTNQTSMYLCASSDRARQPQHFGDGTRLSIL.